This T cell receptor (beta chain) is from a study of shared clonotypes between healthy human individuals. At the level of the study: Three men and a couple of women, aged 18 to 49, were donors. The study, taken as a whole, reports: Sampling was confined to blood; repertoires within tissues likely differ.

As to this clone: The antigen remains unidentified.

V was clipped by 5 bases and J by 6 bases; unmatched bases: 8. Per germline, CDR1 SGHVS and CDR2 FNYEAQ. The CDR3 covers 15 residues. Positively selected for CCR7, the CD45RO-negative cells used as naive CD8 cells excluded terminally differentiated effector memory CD45RA+ cells. Libraries were prepared by immunoSEQ multiplex PCR; TCRdb keeps only in-frame clonotypes and omits some of them. The data contain hundreds of thousands of clones, about 90% of them singletons. The chain carries TRBV7-6 and TRBJ2-7, with 12 bases identical to TRBD1. This TCR was recovered from a man aged 30 to 45 in good health. The sequenced material came from naive CD8+ T cells sorted from blood. This CDR3 is CASSHQGDRGREQYF. CDR3 nucleotide sequence: TGTGCCAGCAGCCATCAAGGGGACAGGGGGCGCGAGCAGTACTTC.